Listed here is a single T cell receptor beta chain. What it binds is not known. PCR involved 60 Vbeta and 13 Jbeta primers. Measured with immunoSEQ multiplex PCR; TCRdb has only the in-frame clones, and not every one. The sample lists fewer than 250,000 clones, 78% seen once, with 13% to 15% in the top ten. The sample comes from a study of cytomegalovirus exposure and HLA in healthy donors. Background on the study: Roughly 170 million T cells yielded more than 90 million unique TCR beta sequences in earlier analysis. Study outcomes and limitations: Among immune exposure information, only CMV serostatus was available. In an earlier analysis, productive rearrangement rates for most beta V segments clustered near 90% or 30%.

This CDR3 comprises 15 residues. Trimming took off 5 bases at V and 0 bases at J, with 10 bases between the two ends. Germline-derived CDR1 and CDR2 are MNHNS and SASEGT. This TCR came from a woman in her thirties in good health and CMV-seropositive. The J gene is TRBJ2-2, the V gene TRBV6-1; no clear D. Sequencing used PBMCs. CDR3 residues: CASSRVLSNTGELFF. The DNA for the CDR3 is TGTGCCAGCAGTCGGGTACTATCGAACACCGGGGAGCTGTTTTTT.